The text below deals with one T cell receptor beta chain. The V gene's germline CDR1 is ENHRY and CDR2 SYGVKD. With 6 bases removed from V and 1 base from J, the gap between germline ends came to 15 bases. The CDR3 is 15 residues long. The data belong to a study of T cell changes during pregnancy in multiple sclerosis. Sequencing used immunoSEQ multiplex PCR; TCRdb keeps in-frame clones, though not all of them. Here the sample spans 100,000 or so clones, approximately 94% being singletons. The clonotype was recovered from a female donor with multiple sclerosis, enrolled in a pregnancy study. The sample was peripheral blood, taken in the third trimester of pregnancy. This chain joins TRBV10-3 and TRBJ1-1, with a weak D call TRBD1 (5 bases). CDR3: CAISEDGGTNTEAFF. CDR3 bases: TGTGCCATCAGCGAGGATGGAGGGACGAACACTGAAGCTTTCTTT.